The present TCR beta chain was sequenced within a study of blood T cell repertoires in COVID-19. In its sample, this clone was seen a few times. Repertoires were generated with immunoSEQ multiplex PCR, while TCRdb's copy carries only in-frame clones and drops some. The data hold about 37,000 clones, with around nine tenths observed a single time. The CDR3 sequence is 16 residues long. CDR1 and CDR2 from the germline V gene are SGDLS and YYNGEE. With V trimmed by 0 bases and J by 8 bases, 10 bases remained unmatched. This chain connects TRBV9 to TRBJ2-1; 8 bases align to TRBD2. The sequence was obtained from a human donor in a cohort sampled during active COVID-19. Sequenced input: peripheral blood. Here the CDR3 reads CASSVEPGGPWDEQFF. As DNA, the CDR3 is TGTGCCAGCAGCGTAGAACCGGGAGGGCCATGGGATGAGCAGTTCTTC. The whole variable domain, remainder taken from reference TRBV9 and TRBJ2-1, is DSGVTQTPKHLITATGQRVTLRCSPRSGDLSVYWYQQSLDQGLQFLIQYYNGEERAKGNILERFSAQQFPDLHSELNLSSLELGDSALYFCASSVEPGGPWDEQFFGPGTRLTVL.